The T cell receptor beta chain under discussion was sequenced for a study of cytomegalovirus exposure and HLA in healthy donors. Note on this clone: No antigen is known for it.

Points from the study as a whole: Using the classifier, cytomegalovirus status was reportedly diagnosed with high specificity and sensitivity. Links to common viral pathogens appeared, in a later analysis, for several of the most significant clusters.

Trimming at V came to 2 bases and at J to 6 bases, leaving 9 bases not matched to a gene. Germline CDR1 SGHVS, CDR2 FNYEAQ. The CDR3 totals 15 residues. The PCR made use of 60 Vbeta and 13 Jbeta primers. Sequencing used immunoSEQ multiplex PCR; TCRdb keeps in-frame clones, though not all of them. The sample has 100,000 to 150,000 clones; roughly 70% are singletons. Sample: PBMCs. The source is a middle-aged man in good health and CMV-seropositive. The chain has TRBV7-6 and TRBJ1-2; 7 bases are shared with TRBD1. The CDR3 loop is CASSLQAGGDHGYTF. CDR3 bases: TGTGCCAGCAGCTTACAGGCAGGGGGTGACCATGGCTACACCTTC.